The table lists the clone carrying this T cell receptor (beta chain) with a count of one. These data come from a study of blood T cell repertoires in COVID-19. Study at large: The samples span acute and convalescent COVID-19 from the United States, Italy and Spain. PBMCs, B-cell-depleted T cells, or T cells were the source of the cDNA or gDNA that made up the material.

Profiling relied on immunoSEQ multiplex PCR, and the TCRdb table lists in-frame clones only, not all of them. The data contain about 150,000 clones, roughly 80% of them singletons. Germline V gene sequence: CDR1 SGHNT, CDR2 YENEEA. The V and J ends lost 5 bases and 6 bases respectively, with 17 bases between them. The CDR3 is 15 residues long. The sequence was obtained from a man in his sixties with acute or convalescent COVID-19. The chain employs TRBV11-3 and TRBJ1-5, with a tentative D call TRBD1 (5 bases). Sequencing used peripheral blood. DNA for the CDR3: TGTGCCAGCAGCATAACATCGGGGGGATGTCAGCCCCAGCATTTT. Translated, it gives CASSITSGGCQPQHF.